This entry lists 17 T cell receptor beta chains sequenced from one sample in a study of blood T cell repertoires in COVID-19. This table comes from immunoSEQ multiplex PCR, and its TCRdb copy is limited to in-frame clones, with some not included. The repertoire holds approximately 160,000 clones, with about 83% as singletons. Source material: peripheral blood. The receptors originated from a man in his 70s who had recovered from COVID-19.

The J gene is TRBJ2-2, the V gene TRBV29-1, with 15 bases matching TRBD2. The V gene's germline CDR1 is SQVTM and CDR2 ANQGSEA. CDR3 length: 15 residues. V lost 6 bases and J lost 5; bases outside the gene matches: 4. CDR3 coding DNA: TGCAGCGTCCCCGGACTAGCGGGAGGGACCGGGGAGCTGTTTTTT. The encoded protein is CSVPGLAGGTGELFF.

There are a few counts of this clone. The rearrangement uses TRBV3-1 (or the pseudogene TRBV3-2) and TRBJ2-7, with D tentatively TRBD1 (6 bases). CDR3 size: 12 residues. CDR1 and CDR2 from the germline V gene are LGHDT and YNNKEL (reference sequence). With 3 bases removed from V and 3 bases from J, the gap between germline ends came to 6 bases. CDR3 DNA sequence: TGTGCCAGCAGCCAGGACAGCTACGAGCAGTACTTC. Translation: CASSQDSYEQYF.

The table lists this clone with a count of one. The rearrangement uses TRBV6-1 and TRBJ1-5, with D unclear. CDR3 length: 13 residues. Germline loops: CDR1 MNHNS, CDR2 SASEGT. Trimming removed 2 bases from V and 3 bases from J, with 5 bases in between. The CDR3 region is CASSETYNQPQHF. In DNA, the CDR3 is TGTGCCAGCAGTGAAACCTACAATCAGCCCCAGCATTTT.

This clone was counted once. The genes are TRBV6-5 and TRBJ1-5; D unresolved. Germline V gene sequence: CDR1 MNHEY, CDR2 SVGAGI. The V end lost 2 bases, the J end lost 3 bases, and 11 bases lay between the germline ends. The CDR3 contains 15 residues. The CDR3 sequence is CASSYGPTPNQPQHF. The CDR3 nucleotides read TGTGCCAGCAGTTACGGTCCGACACCCAATCAGCCCCAGCATTTT.

CDR3: CASILGSNTGELFF. The CDR3 nucleotides are TGTGCCAGTATTTTGGGCTCGAACACCGGGGAGCTGTTTTTT. The chain uses TRBV19 and TRBJ2-2; D call uncertain. The CDR3 covers 14 residues. Trimming removed 7 bases from V and 0 bases from J, with 9 bases in between. Germline V CDR1 and CDR2: LNHDA, SQIVND (reference sequence).

The chain has TRBV19 and TRBJ2-7; possible D gene TRBD1, 5 bases. V was cut by 9 bases and J by 3 bases, with 9 bases left in between. The V gene's germline CDR1 is LNHDA and CDR2 SQIVND (reference sequence). The length of the CDR3 is 11 residues. In DNA form, the CDR3 reads TGTGCCAGCCAGCAGGGCTACGAGCAGTACTTC. Its translation is CASQQGYEQYF.

The chain uses TRBV5-1 and TRBJ2-2, with 12 bases identical to TRBD2. Germline V gives CDR1 SGHRS, CDR2 YFSETQ. The CDR3 spans 16 residues. V lost 4 bases to trimming and J lost 6 bases; unmatched junction nucleotides: 7. Written as DNA, the CDR3 is TGCGCCAGCAGCCCCGGACTAGCGGGACTCGCCGGGGAGCTGTTTTTT. Translated: CASSPGLAGLAGELFF.

This clone appeared a single time. The V gene is TRBV7-6, the J gene TRBJ2-7, with TRBD2 identical over 8 bases. V lost 1 base, J lost 6 bases, and 8 bases stayed unmatched. Germline assignment: CDR1 SGHVS and CDR2 FNYEAQ. The length of the CDR3 is 15 residues. CDR3 coding DNA: TGTGCCAGCAGCTTAGTCCGGGGGGGATTGGGCGAGCAGTACTTC. Amino acids: CASSLVRGGLGEQYF.

V gene TRBV27 combines with J gene TRBJ1-4, with 7 bases fitting TRBD1. Germline V gene lookup returns CDR1 MNHEY and CDR2 SMNVEV (reference sequence). V shed 7 bases, J shed 3 bases, and the junction held 14 bases outside the gene matches. The CDR3 contains 17 residues. CDR3 sequence: CASKRSTPGTANEKLFF. DNA for the CDR3: TGTGCCAGCAAAAGGAGCACCCCCGGGACAGCTAATGAAAAACTGTTTTTT.

The V call is TRBV7-3, the J call TRBJ1-4; D is unclear. V shed 4 bases and J shed 4 bases, with 16 bases lying between them. Germline-derived CDR1 and CDR2 are SGHTA and FQGTGA. The CDR3 loop spans 16 amino acids. The DNA for the CDR3 is TGTGCCAGCAGCTCCCCCCAGAGCGGCCTTAATGAAAAACTGTTTTTT. It codes for CASSSPQSGLNEKLFF.

The V call is TRBV7-2, the J call TRBJ1-1; tentative D call: TRBD1 (6 bases). V was clipped by 1 base and J by 6 bases, with 12 bases between them. The germline gives CDR1 SGHTA, CDR2 FQGNSA. This CDR3 region has 14 residues. CDR3 amino acids: CASSLGGGGPEAFF. DNA of the CDR3: TGTGCCAGCAGCTTAGGGGGCGGGGGCCCTGAAGCTTTCTTT.

The CDR3 DNA reads as TGTGCCAGCAGTGAAGCGGGAGTTACTGGTAGGCAAGAGACCCAGTACTTC. Translation: CASSEAGVTGRQETQYF. The V and J genes are TRBV2 and TRBJ2-5; possibly TRBD2 for D (5 bases). There are 17 residues in the CDR3. V gave up 0 bases and J gave up 2 bases, with 16 bases separating them. Germline V gives CDR1 SNHLY, CDR2 FYNNEI.

This clone showed up just a few times. The J gene is TRBJ1-2, the V gene TRBV19; no clear D gene. V was cut by 2 bases and J by 5 bases, with 9 bases left in between. Germline V gives CDR1 LNHDA, CDR2 SQIVND (reference sequence). This CDR3 has 13 residues. CDR3 DNA sequence: TGTGCCAGTAGTATATCACAGCTTTATGGCTACACCTTC. Its protein is CASSISQLYGYTF.

The rearrangement links TRBV6-2 or TRBV6-3 to TRBJ1-6; 7 positions agree with TRBD1. This CDR3 region has 16 residues. Trimming cost V 8 bases and J 0 bases; bases outside gene matches: 7. Germline CDR1 MNHEY, CDR2 SVGEGT. As DNA, the CDR3 is TGTGCCAGCGGCCTGGCAGGGGGCTCCTATAATTCACCCCTCCACTTT. Protein sequence: CASGLAGGSYNSPLHF.

On this clone: The same CDR3 arises from other DNA sequences in this sample as well. The rearrangement joins TRBV5-1 to TRBJ2-7, with D tentatively TRBD1 (5 bases). V lost 2 bases and J 2 bases, leaving 8 bases between the germline ends. Per the germline V gene, CDR1 is SGHRS and CDR2 is YFSETQ. The CDR3 runs 13 residues. CDR3 loop: CASSFQGTYEQYF. The CDR3 DNA is TGCGCCAGCAGCTTTCAGGGCACCTACGAGCAGTACTTC. Filled out from reference TRBV5-1 and TRBJ2-7, the complete variable domain reads KAGVTQTPRYLIKTRGQQVTLSCSPISGHRSVSWYQQTPGQGLQFLFEYFSETQRNKGNFPGRFSGRQFSNSRSEMNVSTLELGDSALYLCASSFQGTYEQYFGPGTRLTVT.

This clone appeared a few times. The chain couples TRBV6-2 or TRBV6-3 to TRBJ1-2; D remains ambiguous. The CDR3 has 13 amino acids. V dropped 5 bases and J dropped 2 bases, with 9 bases sitting between them. CDR1 and CDR2 from the germline V gene are MNHEY and SVGEGT. CDR3 coding DNA: TGTGCCAGCAGTGAGGCCAGAAACTATGGCTACACCTTC. This translates into CASSEARNYGYTF.

The CDR3 reads CASSSPGQGVYGYTF. The CDR3 DNA follows: TGTGCCAGCAGCTCTCCGGGACAGGGGGTCTATGGCTACACCTTC. This chain joins TRBV7-3 and TRBJ1-2, with 11 nucleotides matching TRBD1. The CDR3 is made up of 15 amino acids. The ends lost 4 bases at V and 4 bases at J; junction bases unmatched: 5. The germline V gene has CDR1 SGHTA and CDR2 FQGTGA.